This T cell receptor (beta chain) was captured by sequencing in a study of identical twins. There are a few counts of this clonotype. Its antigen remains unknown. Whole-study findings and limits: With abundant cord blood beta clonotypes, insertions were fewer; memory repertoires showed no such pattern.

MiXCR was run by TCRdb on the 5' RACE reads, yielding one entry per CDR3 protein. The sample records 1.5 million to 2 million distinct CDR3 sequences, more than 30% being singletons. CDR3 length equals 14 residues. Germline assignment: CDR1 SGDLS and CDR2 YYNGEE. V was pared by 6 bases and J by 2 bases, with 13 bases between. The chain couples TRBV9 to TRBJ2-3, with TRBD2 as a possible D gene (5 bases). Sequenced input: cord blood. The source of this sequence is a newborn girl in good health. The CDR3, as DNA: TGTGCCAGCAAGAGCGGAGACAACACAGATACGCAGTATTTT. It codes for CASKSGDNTDTQYF. Full variable domain (missing parts from reference TRBV9 and TRBJ2-3): DSGVTQTPKHLITATGQRVTLRCSPRSGDLSVYWYQQSLDQGLQFLIQYYNGEERAKGNILERFSAQQFPDLHSELNLSSLELGDSALYFCASKSGDNTDTQYFGPGTRLTVL.